This is a list of T cell receptor beta chains from one sample in a study of blood T cell repertoires in COVID-19. Some clones are missing from TCRdb's copy, which holds only in-frame ones; the method was immunoSEQ multiplex PCR. This sample has 250,000 to 400,000 clones, with around 88% found just once. Sequenced input: peripheral blood. The source is a woman aged 25 to 45 with COVID-19, enrolled during active disease. Both conserved end residues are part of each CDR3. D genes are given only for firm matches. Clone size is not always given. Where it is, it says once, few, many or a class for expanded clones.

. | TRBD1 | TRBJ1-2 | TRBV14 | TGTGCCAGCAGCCAACTATCGGACAGGGTCGGCGGCTACACCTTC | CASSQLSDRVGGYTF
. | TRBD1 | TRBJ1-6 | TRBV11-3 | TGTGCCAGCAGCTTAGGAGACAGGGTAAATTCACCCCTCCACTTT | CASSLGDRVNSPLHF
. | TRBD2 | TRBJ2-5 | TRBV7-2 | TGTGCCAGCAGCTTAGTCGCGGGGGGGCCGAAACAAGAGACCCAGTACTTC | CASSLVAGGPKQETQYF
once | TRBD1 | TRBJ1-2 | TRBV5-4 | TGTGCCAGCAGCCCGGGACAGGGGTACTATGGCTACACCTTC | CASSPGQGYYGYTF
. | . | TRBJ1-2 | TRBV29-1 | TGCAGCGTTCGAGTCCCTCTTGGCTATGGCTACACCTTC | CSVRVPLGYGYTF
. | TRBD1 | TRBJ1-2 | TRBV6-1 | TGTGCCAGCAGTGAGTGGACAGGGCGCAACTATGGCTACACCTTC | CASSEWTGRNYGYTF
. | . | TRBJ2-3 | TRBV7-2 | TGTGCCAGCAGCTTGGGGGGTGGCGGCACAGATACGCAGTATTTT | CASSLGGGGTDTQYF
. | . | TRBJ1-1 | TRBV28 | TGTGCCAGCAGTTTGCCAGCAACAGGGAGGGCTGAAGCTTTCTTT | CASSLPATGRAEAFF
. | . | TRBJ1-1 | TRBV12-3/TRBV12-4 | TGTGCCAGCGATGACAGGATGAACACTGAAGCTTTCTTT | CASDDRMNTEAFF
. | . | TRBJ1-5 | TRBV12-3/TRBV12-4 | TGTGCCAGCAGTATTCGACAGAATCAGCCCCAGCATTTT | CASSIRQNQPQHF
. | . | TRBJ2-5 | TRBV27 | TGTGCCAGCAGCCCAGGAACAGGGTGGGAGACCCAGTACTTC | CASSPGTGWETQYF
. | . | TRBJ2-5 | TRBV2 | TGTGCCAGCAGTGAAGCGACAGGCCAAGAGACCCAGTACTTC | CASSEATGQETQYF
. | . | TRBJ1-1 | TRBV10-3 | TGTGCCATCAGTGAGGAGGCACGGGGCACTGAAGCTTTCTTT | CAISEEARGTEAFF
. | . | TRBJ1-3 | TRBV9 | TGTGCCAGCAGCGTCCTCCCACAGGGACCTGGAAACACCATATATTTT | CASSVLPQGPGNTIYF
. | TRBD1 | TRBJ1-6 | TRBV10-3 | TGTGCCATCAGTGAGACCACCGGGACAGAATCACCCCTCCACTTT | CAISETTGTESPLHF
. | . | TRBJ1-2 | TRBV5-1 | TGCGCCAGCAGCCCGGGACTGCTATATGGCTACACCTTC | CASSPGLLYGYTF
once | TRBD2 | TRBJ2-1 | TRBV19 | TGTGCCAGTAGTATAATTAGCGGGGGTGATGAGCAGTTCTTC | CASSIISGGDEQFF
. | TRBD1 | TRBJ2-7 | TRBV30 | TGTGCCTGGAGTTGGGGGACAGGGACTACCGAGCAGTACTTC | CAWSWGTGTTEQYF
. | . | TRBJ2-3 | TRBV29-1 | TGCAGCGGGGGGAGGCAGTTACCTCCTACTAGCACAGATACGCAGTATTTT | CSGGRQLPPTSTDTQYF
. | . | TRBJ2-2 | TRBV5-4 | TGTGCCAGCAGACGTGAGCCGACAAACACCGGGGAGCTGTTTTTT | CASRREPTNTGELFF
. | . | TRBJ2-7 | TRBV6-2/TRBV6-3 | TGTGCCAGCAGTCTTACAGGGACCTACGAGCAGTACTTC | CASSLTGTYEQYF
. | . | TRBJ1-1 | TRBV4-1 | TGCGCCAGCAGCCAAATACAGGGAACGCCGAACACTGAAGCTTTCTTT | CASSQIQGTPNTEAFF
. | TRBD1 | TRBJ1-2 | TRBV24-1 | TGTGCCACCAGCCCGGACAGGGGATCTGGCTACACCTTC | CATSPDRGSGYTF
once | . | TRBJ1-6 | TRBV2 | TGTGCCAGCAGACCAGGGCCTTCACCCCTCCACTTT | CASRPGPSPLHF
. | . | TRBJ1-2 | TRBV6-5 | TGTGCCAGCAGTTATGGCCAGGGTGGTGGCTACACCTTC | CASSYGQGGGYTF
. | TRBD1 | TRBJ1-1 | TRBV6-2/TRBV6-3 | TGTGCCAGCAGTCTCGGGACAGGGGCCGCCCGGGCTTTCTTT | CASSLGTGAARAFF
. | . | TRBJ1-1 | TRBV7-9 | TGTGCCAGCAGACGAGGGGGTAGCCAGTCTGAAGCTTTCTTT | CASRRGGSQSEAFF
. | TRBD2 | TRBJ2-1 | TRBV6-2/TRBV6-3 | TGTGCCAGCAGCCAGACTAGCGGGGGGGCCGATGAGCAGTTCTTC | CASSQTSGGADEQFF
. | TRBD1 | TRBJ1-2 | TRBV29-1 | TGCAGCGTTGTGGTAAGGCGCCGGGACAGGGGGAACTATGGCTACACCTTC | CSVVVRRRDRGNYGYTF
. | TRBD2 | TRBJ2-7 | TRBV5-5 | TGTGCCAGCAGCTTGGGACTAGCGGGGCCCGGCCTTTACGAGCAGTACTTC | CASSLGLAGPGLYEQYF
. | TRBD1 | TRBJ2-1 | TRBV11-2 | TGTGCCAGCAGCCCGGACAGGGGGGCCTACAATGAGCAGTTCTTC | CASSPDRGAYNEQFF
. | . | TRBJ1-5 | TRBV28 | TGTGCCAGCAGTCCAATCGGTGGGCAGGGCAATCAGCCCCAGCATTTT | CASSPIGGQGNQPQHF
. | . | TRBJ1-5 | TRBV2 | TGTGCCAGCGGTCCCAGGGAAAGCAATCAGCCCCAGCATTTT | CASGPRESNQPQHF
. | . | TRBJ1-6 | TRBV28 | TGTGCCAGCAATCGGGGTTTTTTGGCCTATAATTCACCCCTCCACTTT | CASNRGFLAYNSPLHF
. | TRBD2 | TRBJ2-1 | TRBV27 | TGTGCCAGCAGTCTTCGGACTAGCGGGGGGATAATAGAGTCCTACAATGAGCAGTTCTTC | CASSLRTSGGIIESYNEQFF
. | . | TRBJ1-2 | TRBV21-1 | TGTGCCAGCAGGATCTTGACCCAGGGGCACAAGATTAACTATGGCTACACCTTC | CASRILTQGHKINYGYTF
. | . | TRBJ1-1 | TRBV12-3/TRBV12-4 | TGTGCCAGCAGTTTGGAGGGAGAGGCTTTCTTT | CASSLEGEAFF